Given below is one TCR beta chain in context. A single count supports this clonotype. The antigen this receptor binds is unknown. A much larger clone lies one base from this, so it may be a read error. The germline V gene provides CDR1 SGHRS and CDR2 YFSETQ. Clipping removes 6 bases from V and 1 base from J, with 8 as the unmatched junction base count. There are 16 amino acids in the CDR3, from cysteine to phenylalanine inclusive. Only CDR3 DNA remains: 48 bases, in frame from the first base. In the paper's terms, the treatment or condition label means: live attenuated yellow fever vaccine strain. At each blood-draw timepoint, two biological replicates of bulk PBMCs were obtained. A standard Ficoll-Paque protocol was used to isolate PBMCs from peripheral blood. TriZol was used to extract RNA from bulk PBMCs, from CD4 and CD8 fractions, and from dextramer-positive and dextramer-negative fractions. Synthesis of TCR cDNA relied on 5'RACE template switching, a step that introduced a universal primer site along with unique molecular identifiers. cDNA synthesis was primed from both the TCR alpha and TCR beta constant segments. Two PCR steps were used to amplify libraries, with sample barcodes and sequencing adapters being added in the second step. Sequencing of libraries was done on Illumina HiSeq 2500 (2x100 bp) or NovaSeq (2x150 bp). The original pipeline was this. MIGEC was used to demultiplex reads and collapse the reads into UMI consensus sequences, and MiXCR was used for V(D)J alignment. Using edgeR on replicate PBMC samples, clonotypes were called vaccine-responding if FDR was below 0.01 and the log2 fold change was above 5 up to day 15. Each bulk clonotype was labeled CD4 or CD8 based on which sequenced repertoire, CD4 or CD8, contained the clonotype at higher abundance. TCRdb handled the public reads itself, with Q25 trimming in fastp and clone calling in MiXCR, and kept productive beta chains. Here each entry gathers all rows of one CDR3 protein and keeps the most common genes and DNA. The authors' filters were not applied to this entry. The sample profile shows a few hundred thousand distinct CDR3 sequences; 6.8% of them were found once. Of the sample, roughly a sixth falls within the top ten clones.

The data belong to a study of T cells after yellow fever vaccination (dated by TCRdb to between 2018 and 2020). Regarding the study in general: The SMART-Seq v4 Ultra Low Input RNA kit was used to prepare libraries from fractions with low cell numbers. The cohort comprised two healthy male donors, one aged 18 to 30 and one aged 30 to 39 years. Blood was collected at multiple timepoints before and after primary and secondary immunization, and bulk PBMC replicates and cell subsets were isolated. To follow T-cell clones before and after primary and booster YFV17D yellow fever vaccination, bulk TCR alpha and beta repertoires were sequenced over time.

Summary of the overall study and its limitations: Because only a couple of donors were included in the study, the extent to which the findings can be generalized is limited. A small fraction of clonotypes showed up in both the CD4 and CD8 compartments, probably as a result of convergent recombination. After the booster, most of the clones that had expanded following primary vaccination were detected again (almost 98% of CD4 and around 90% of CD8), which suggests that memory was broadly maintained. Compared with the primary T-cell response, the secondary T-cell response was faster but weaker, reaching its peak on day 5 rather than on day 15. Computational filtering was required because FACS-sorted repertoires could contain abundant contaminating clonotypes from the bulk population.

This sequence originates from a man between 18 and 35 years old who received the YFV17D yellow fever vaccine. The rearranged chain carries TRBV5-1 and TRBJ2-2, with TRBD2 identical over 8 junction bases. Sequencing was performed on PBMCs, taken around 45 days after the first yellow fever vaccination. The nucleotide sequence is TGCGCCAGCACGTCCCCCGGGAGGGAGAACACCGGGGAGCTGTTTTTT. The resulting protein is CASTSPGRENTGELFF.